A single TCR beta chain is shown here with its context. What it binds is unknown. Each of two time points yielded around 5.9 milliliters of peripheral venous blood. CDR3 of TCR beta was amplified from genomic DNA via a two-round multiplex PCR. During first-round PCR, primers specific to each TRBV and TRBJ gene were used. One entry per CDR3 protein results from TCRdb running MiXCR on the multiplex PCR reads. The table lists more than 15,000 distinct CDR3 sequences, around a third of them singletons, with roughly 23% in the top ten. This sample is drawn from a study of prognosis after radiotherapy for stage I lung cancer. For the study at large: The study delivered radiotherapy as SBRT in 3 to 5 fractions, with a biologically effective dose of at least 100 Gy. Study-wide results and limits: After stereotactic body radiation therapy, patients with later distant metastases showed lower Shannon entropy.

Germline CDR1 SGHRS, CDR2 YFSETQ. The CDR3 totals 14 residues. Trimming cost V 4 bases and J 7 bases, with 12 bases left between them. The receptor was derived from a donor of 50 years or more with non-small cell lung cancer. The chain recombines TRBV5-1 with TRBJ1-6, with D unclear. This sample comprised PBMCs, obtained before or after stereotactic body radiation therapy (not recorded which). CDR3 residues: CASSVEGPNSPLHF. CDR3 DNA: TGCGCCAGCAGCGTGGAAGGGCCCAATTCACCCCTCCACTTT.